The entry below describes one T cell receptor (beta chain). Its antigen is undetermined. The data are from a study of T cells in localized non-small cell lung cancer. Study-wide points: Uninvolved adjacent lung showed higher T cell clonality than tumor. In adjacent lung appeared a median roughly 56 of the top 100 tumor clones.

Method: immunoSEQ multiplex PCR; TCRdb's copy keeps in-frame clones and lacks some. The top ten hold over 13% of the sample, which has about 26,000 clones, approximately 91% seen once. V lost 4 bases and J 2 bases, leaving 12 bases between the germline ends. Germline V lookup: CDR1 MNHEY, CDR2 SVGAGI. There are 14 residues in the CDR3. The source material was peripheral blood, sampled before any cancer treatment. This TCR derives from a female donor at least 60 years old with stage II squamous cell lung carcinoma. The chain uses TRBV6-5 and TRBJ2-7; unclear D gene. The CDR3 region has the DNA TGTGCCAGCAGTTCTCATCAGAATACCTACGAGCAGTACTTC. This gives the protein CASSSHQNTYEQYF.